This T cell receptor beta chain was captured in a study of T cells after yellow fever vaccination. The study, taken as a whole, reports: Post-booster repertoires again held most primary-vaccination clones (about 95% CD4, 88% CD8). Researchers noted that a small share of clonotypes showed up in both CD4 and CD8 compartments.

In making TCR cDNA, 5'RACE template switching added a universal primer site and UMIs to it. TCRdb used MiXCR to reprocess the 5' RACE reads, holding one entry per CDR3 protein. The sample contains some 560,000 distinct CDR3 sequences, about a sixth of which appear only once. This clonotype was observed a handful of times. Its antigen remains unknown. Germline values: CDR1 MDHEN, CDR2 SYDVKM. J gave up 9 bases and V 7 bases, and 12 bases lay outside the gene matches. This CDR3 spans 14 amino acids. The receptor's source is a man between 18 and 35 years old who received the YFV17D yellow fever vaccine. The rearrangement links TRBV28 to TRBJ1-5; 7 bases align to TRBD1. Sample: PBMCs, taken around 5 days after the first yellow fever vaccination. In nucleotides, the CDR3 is TGTGCCAGCATTAAACAGGGGTTTTTGCGGCCCCAGCATTTT. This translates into CASIKQGFLRPQHF.